This TCR beta chain was recovered during a study of cytomegalovirus exposure and HLA in healthy donors. PCR amplification relied on 60 Vbeta primers (plus 13 Jbeta primers). Repertoires were generated with immunoSEQ multiplex PCR, while TCRdb's copy carries only in-frame clones and drops some. The sample shows roughly 130,000 clones, over 75% of them seen only once. As to this clone: Its matching antigen is unknown.

The germline V gene has CDR1 MDHEN and CDR2 SYDVKM. The CDR3 length is 16 residues. The ends lost 2 bases at V and 4 bases at J; junction bases unmatched: 11. Findings and caveats of the study: By a later analysis, the bulk of CMV-associated TCR beta chains appeared HLA-restricted. Across all donors, roughly uniform sequencing depth was an assumption of the presence/absence analyses.

The sequence came from a middle-aged woman in good health and CMV-seronegative. The sequencing sample was made of PBMCs. The gene calls are TRBV28 and TRBJ2-7, with 7 bases matching TRBD1. The CDR3 coding sequence is TGTGCCAGCAGTTTAATTGGGGCAGGGGGAAGATACGAGCAGTACTTC. Residues: CASSLIGAGGRYEQYF.